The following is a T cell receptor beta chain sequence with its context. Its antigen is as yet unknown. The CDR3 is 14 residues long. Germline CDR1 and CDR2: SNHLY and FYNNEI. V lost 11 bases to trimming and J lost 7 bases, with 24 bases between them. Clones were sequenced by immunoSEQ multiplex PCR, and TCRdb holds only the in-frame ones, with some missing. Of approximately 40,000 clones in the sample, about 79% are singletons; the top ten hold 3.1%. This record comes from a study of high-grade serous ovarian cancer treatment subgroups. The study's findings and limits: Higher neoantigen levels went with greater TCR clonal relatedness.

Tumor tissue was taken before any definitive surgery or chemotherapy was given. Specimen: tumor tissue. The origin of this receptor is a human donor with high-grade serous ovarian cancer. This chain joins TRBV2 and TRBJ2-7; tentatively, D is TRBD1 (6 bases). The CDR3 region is CAASGRDTFPEQYF. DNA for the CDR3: TGTGCCGCAAGTGGCCGGGACACCTTTCCAGAGCAGTACTTC.